This passage covers 24 T cell receptor beta chains from one sample sequenced in a study of blood T cell repertoires in COVID-19. Assay used: immunoSEQ multiplex PCR; TCRdb lists only in-frame clones, some missing. The sample shows about 100,000 clones, around 90% of them seen only once. The sample was peripheral blood. These receptors were obtained from a woman aged 45 to 65 with COVID-19, enrolled during active disease.

CDR3 nucleotides: TGTGCCAGCAGCCTCCCGGGACAGGCGGGCACCGGGGAGCTGTTTTTT. It encodes CASSLPGQAGTGELFF. V gene TRBV5-6 combines with J gene TRBJ2-2; the match to TRBD1 covers 8 bases. The germline V gene has CDR1 SGHDT and CDR2 YYEEEE. Trimming cost V 4 bases and J 4 bases; bases outside gene matches: 9. The CDR3 runs 16 residues.

The rearrangement links TRBV4-2 to TRBJ2-7; D uncertain. The germline gives CDR1 LGHNA, CDR2 YNFKEQ. Trimming removed 0 bases from V and 1 base from J, with 13 bases in between. The length of the CDR3 is 16 residues. CDR3 sequence (DNA): TGTGCCAGCAGCCAAGATCGACTCACGCCTTCCTACGAGCAGTACTTC. This sequence encodes CASSQDRLTPSYEQYF.

The chain carries TRBV1 and TRBJ2-7; the tabulated D call, TRBD2, remains unverified against the DNA. TRBV1 is listed as a pseudogene. The length of the CDR3 is 16 residues. This chain's CDR3 is CTSSQPGLAGKGEQYF. CDR3 sequence (DNA): TGCACCAGCAGCCAACCGGGACTAGCGGGGAAGGGCGAGCAGTACTTC.

V gene TRBV2 combines with J gene TRBJ2-1; 11 bases align to TRBD2. This CDR3 comprises 15 residues. The germline V gene has CDR1 SNHLY and CDR2 FYNNEI. With 4 bases clipped from V and 5 bases from J, the junction kept 4 bases outside the gene matches. The CDR3, as DNA: TGTGCCAGCAGTGGGACTAGCGGGCCAAACAATGAGCAGTTCTTC. Protein: CASSGTSGPNNEQFF.

The chain employs TRBV28 and TRBJ1-2; D gene ambiguous. Germline V CDR1 and CDR2: MDHEN, SYDVKM. V was pared by 6 bases and J by 4 bases, with 9 bases between. This CDR3 contains 12 residues. CDR3 bases: TGTGCCAGCAGCTCCGGGTTCTATGGCTACACCTTC. Protein sequence: CASSSGFYGYTF.

The chain combines TRBV24-1 with TRBJ2-2; D may be TRBD1 (6 bases). CDR3 length: 13 amino acids. Germline CDR1 is KGHDR and CDR2 is SFDVKD. V was cut by 7 bases and J by 2 bases, with 7 bases left in between. The CDR3 here is CATRDSNTGELFF. For the CDR3, the DNA is TGTGCCACCAGGGACAGCAACACCGGGGAGCTGTTTTTT.

The J gene is TRBJ1-6, the V gene TRBV12-5, with 11 bases aligning to TRBD1. V lost 7 bases to trimming and J lost 7 bases; unmatched junction nucleotides: 6. In germline, CDR1 is LGHNT, CDR2 FRNRAP. This CDR3 is 15 amino acids long. The CDR3 DNA reads TGTGCTAGTGTTGGGGACAGGGGGTCGAATTCACCCCTCCACTTT. Protein sequence: CASVGDRGSNSPLHF.

The rearrangement links TRBV7-9 to TRBJ1-1, with 7 positions matching TRBD1. Germline V gene data show CDR1 as SEHNR and CDR2 as FQNEAQ (reference sequence). The V segment lost 5 bases and the J segment 6 bases; nucleotides outside the gene matches: 3. The CDR3 runs 12 residues. The CDR3 here is CASSTTGSEAFF. CDR3 nucleotides: TGTGCCAGCAGCACGACAGGGTCTGAAGCTTTCTTT.

J is TRBJ2-7 and V is TRBV12-3 or TRBV12-4; TRBD2 matches 7 bases. Germline trimming cut 5 bases from V and 6 bases from J; bases unmatched to any gene: 7. The CDR3 is 13 residues long. DNA for the CDR3: TGTGCCAGCAGTCTGGCTGGGGGGGGCGAGCAGTACTTC. Its protein is CASSLAGGGEQYF.

This clone was picked up a small number of times. The gene calls are TRBV7-3 and TRBJ2-3; D is possibly TRBD1 (5 bases). Germline V gene data show CDR1 as SGHTA and CDR2 as FQGTGA. CDR3 size: 14 residues. Trimming took 7 bases from V and 2 from J, leaving 13 bases between them. Written as DNA, the CDR3 is TGTGCCAGCAAAGGGGTGGGCCCCACAGATACGCAGTATTTT. Translated: CASKGVGPTDTQYF.

This chain uses TRBV4-1 with TRBJ1-2; 9 positions match TRBD1. The CDR3 sequence is 16 residues long. Germline V gives CDR1 MGHRA, CDR2 YSYEKL. J gave up 2 bases and V 0 bases, and 4 bases lay outside the gene matches. The CDR3: CASSQDPGTGNYGYTF. The CDR3 coding sequence is TGCGCCAGCAGCCAAGATCCCGGGACAGGGAACTATGGCTACACCTTC.

The chain recombines TRBV6-5 with TRBJ2-3; D not certain. V was clipped by 7 bases and J by 1 base, with 15 bases between them. Germline V lookup: CDR1 MNHEY, CDR2 SVGAGI. This CDR3 has 15 amino acids. The CDR3 bases are TGTGCCAGCACCCGGCCCGGCAGCGGCACAGATACGCAGTATTTT. Its protein product is CASTRPGSGTDTQYF.

V and J are TRBV6-2 or TRBV6-3 and TRBJ1-5; TRBD1 matches 7 bases. V was clipped by 6 bases and J by 5 bases; unmatched bases: 7. Germline CDR1 MNHEY, CDR2 SVGEGT. This CDR3 has 14 residues. The CDR3 sequence: CASSMTGNHQPQHF. CDR3 coding DNA: TGTGCCAGCAGCATGACAGGGAACCATCAGCCCCAGCATTTT.

The V gene is TRBV7-9, the J gene TRBJ1-1; D ambiguous. Germline V CDR1 and CDR2: SEHNR, FQNEAQ (reference sequence). Trimming took 3 bases from V and 8 from J, leaving 7 bases between them. This CDR3 is built from 11 residues. The CDR3 protein is CASSFGGEAFF. The CDR3, as DNA: TGTGCCAGCAGCTTTGGAGGGGAAGCTTTCTTT.

The chain uses TRBV18 and TRBJ1-1, with unresolved D. This CDR3 spans 15 amino acids. Trimming took off 0 bases at V and 2 bases at J, with 10 bases between the two ends. Per germline, CDR1 KGHSH and CDR2 LQKENI. CDR3 residues: CASSPPSSENTEAFF. CDR3 nucleotides: TGTGCCAGCTCACCACCGTCCAGCGAAAACACTGAAGCTTTCTTT.

This chain connects TRBV6-5 to TRBJ2-3, with D possibly matching TRBD2 (5 bases). This CDR3 contains 13 residues. Trimming removed 6 bases at V and 3 bases at J, with 10 bases between. The V gene's germline CDR1 is MNHEY and CDR2 SVGAGI. The chain's CDR3 is CASRMEATDTQYF. CDR3 bases: TGTGCCAGCAGGATGGAGGCTACAGATACGCAGTATTTT.

The chain has TRBV4-1 and TRBJ2-2; D is undetermined. Germline V lookup: CDR1 MGHRA, CDR2 YSYEKL. Trimming removed 1 base at V and 6 bases at J, with 15 bases between. The CDR3 loop spans 16 amino acids. The CDR3, as DNA: TGCGCCAGCAGCCAAGTTAGAACTGATGGAGCCGGGGAGCTGTTTTTT. Its protein is CASSQVRTDGAGELFF.

The V gene is TRBV24-1, the J gene TRBJ2-1, with a weak D call TRBD1 (5 bases). Trimming shortened V by 3 bases and J by 6 bases, and 26 bases separated the two germline ends. Germline V gene lookup returns CDR1 KGHDR and CDR2 SFDVKD. The CDR3 length is 19 residues. This chain's CDR3 is CATSDLPKGALSRSNEQFF. In nucleotides, the CDR3 is TGTGCCACCAGTGATCTCCCGAAAGGGGCCCTTAGCCGTAGCAATGAGCAGTTCTTC.

The rearrangement uses TRBV6-2 or TRBV6-3 and TRBJ2-5; D not certain. Trimming stripped 2 bases from V and 7 bases from J, with 11 bases between. The CDR3 extends over 13 amino acids. Germline V gene lookup returns CDR1 MNHEY and CDR2 SVGEGT. The CDR3 protein is CASSYPFGRTQYF. The CDR3 region has the DNA TGTGCCAGCAGTTACCCCTTCGGTAGGACCCAGTACTTC.

The chain joins TRBV6-5 to TRBJ1-3; the D is unclear. Trimming shortened V by 4 bases and J by 4 bases, and 5 bases separated the two germline ends. CDR3 length: 12 residues. CDR1 and CDR2 (germline): MNHEY, SVGAGI. CDR3 region: CASSSQGNTIYF. For the CDR3, the DNA is TGTGCCAGCAGTTCCCAGGGAAACACCATATATTTT.

The rearrangement joins TRBV2 to TRBJ2-1; a possible D gene is TRBD1 (5 bases). The CDR3 is made up of 13 amino acids. Germline CDR1 is SNHLY and CDR2 is FYNNEI. Trimming pared 1 base from V and 9 bases from J, leaving 10 bases between. The CDR3 coding sequence is TGTGCCAGCAGTGAAGAAGGGGTTCGTGAGCAGTTCTTC. It yields the protein CASSEEGVREQFF.

The genes are TRBV7-2 and TRBJ2-3; the D gene is possibly TRBD2 (6 bases). This CDR3 comprises 16 residues. The germline V gene encodes CDR1 SGHTA and CDR2 FQGNSA. The V and J ends lost 2 bases and 2 bases respectively, with 14 bases between them. The CDR3 region has the DNA TGTGCCAGCAGCTTACATTTGGGCGGGGCCACAGATACGCAGTATTTT. It is translated as CASSLHLGGATDTQYF. Full variable domain (remainder filled in from reference TRBV7-2 and TRBJ2-3): GAGVSQSPSNKVTEKGKDVELRCDPISGHTALYWYRQSLGQGLEFLIYFQGNSAPDKSGLPSDRFSAERTGGSVSTLTIQRTQQEDSAVYLCASSLHLGGATDTQYFGPGTRLTVL.

The table lists this clone with a few counts. This chain connects TRBV6-5 to TRBJ1-6, with a tentative D call TRBD1 (6 bases). The length of the CDR3 is 15 residues. Trimming shortened V by 6 bases and J by 3 bases, and 12 bases separated the two germline ends. Germline assignment: CDR1 MNHEY and CDR2 SVGAGI. The CDR3 DNA sequence: TGTGCCAGCAGGACAGGCGGATACTATAATTCACCCCTCCACTTT. It yields the protein CASRTGGYYNSPLHF.

The rearrangement uses TRBV7-2 and TRBJ1-4; 11 bases fit TRBD1. The CDR3 has 14 residues. Germline V gene sequence: CDR1 SGHTA, CDR2 FQGNSA. V was clipped by 5 bases and J by 8 bases; unmatched bases: 4. Here the CDR3 DNA reads TGTGCCAGCAGCCCCGGACAGGGGGCGGAAAAACTGTTTTTT. It specifies CASSPGQGAEKLFF.